These T cell receptor beta chains were read from a single sample in a study of T-cell memory formation after mild COVID-19. MiXCR, run by TCRdb on the 5' RACE reads, gives a single entry per CDR3 protein. The sample records just under 550,000 distinct CDR3 sequences, roughly 20% being singletons. The sequencing input was PBMCs or a T cell subset sorted from them (not recorded which). Source of these receptors: an adult woman who had mild COVID-19 (a few samples of this study predate the infection). Cell type and time point are not known. The CDR3 runs from the conserved cysteine through the conserved F or W. A D gene is named only where the DNA matches it firmly. Clone size appears in some rows only: once, few, many, or a class for an expanded clone.

V gene	D gene	clone size	J gene	CDR3 DNA	CDR3 protein
TRBV29-1	-	-	TRBJ2-7	TGCAGCGTTGAATTGGCCCGATCCTACGAGCAGTACTTC	CSVELARSYEQYF
TRBV9	-	-	TRBJ2-3	TGTGCCAGCAGCGTAGCTGGGACCTTCGCCGATACGCAGTATTTT	CASSVAGTFADTQYF
TRBV5-1	-	-	TRBJ1-1	TGCGCCAGCAGCTTGGTTGACGGATACACTGAAGCTTTCTTT	CASSLVDGYTEAFF
TRBV25-1	TRBD2	few	TRBJ2-3	TGTGCCAGCAGTGAAGGGGGAGGGCCATCAGATACGCAGTATTTT	CASSEGGGPSDTQYF
TRBV5-4	-	few	TRBJ1-2	TGTGCCAGCAGCTTGGAGCACAGGGTTGGGGGCTACACCTTC	CASSLEHRVGGYTF
TRBV3-1	-	-	TRBJ1-1	TGTGCCAGCAGCCAAGATGGGTCCGAGTTGGCTGAAGCTTTCTTT	CASSQDGSELAEAFF
TRBV7-9	TRBD2	-	TRBJ2-1	TGTGCCAGCACCTCCCCGGGAGGGCCTCTCTACAATGAGCAGTTCTTC	CASTSPGGPLYNEQFF
TRBV19	-	-	TRBJ2-2	TGTGCCAGTAGTCACCTCGGTCAAGCGGGGAACACCGGGGAGCTGTTTTTT	CASSHLGQAGNTGELFF
TRBV19	TRBD1	few	TRBJ2-2	TGTGCCAGTGGACAGGGCACCGGGGAGCTGTTTTTT	CASGQGTGELFF
TRBV7-9	-	few	TRBJ1-2	TGTGCCAGCAACGGCGACGCGGACAGTCTCTATGGCTACACCTTC	CASNGDADSLYGYTF
TRBV4-3	TRBD2	-	TRBJ2-1	TGCGCCAGCAGCCAAGCTTTACTAGCGGGAGGGTACAATGAGCAGTTCTTC	CASSQALLAGGYNEQFF
TRBV12-3/TRBV12-4	-	few	TRBJ2-7	TGTGCCAGCAGTCGATCGTACGAGTCGAGCTCCTACGAGCAGTACTTC	CASSRSYESSSYEQYF
TRBV18	-	-	TRBJ1-1	TGTGCCAGCTCACCCGGCGGATGGATGAACACTGAAGCTTTCTTT	CASSPGGWMNTEAFF
TRBV11-1	TRBD2	-	TRBJ2-1	TGTGCCAGCAGCTTATTCCTAGGACTAGCGGGAAATGAGCAGTTCTTC	CASSLFLGLAGNEQFF
TRBV30	-	few	TRBJ1-1	TGTGCCTGGAGTCGGTCGGGAGTCGGAGCTTTCTTT	CAWSRSGVGAFF
TRBV7-9	-	few	TRBJ1-2	TGTGCCAGCAGCCGCCGACAGTTCTATGGCTACACCTTC	CASSRRQFYGYTF
TRBV7-9	TRBD1	-	TRBJ2-3	TGTGCCAGCAGCCCGACCGGGACAGGGTCCGATACGCAGTATTTT	CASSPTGTGSDTQYF
TRBV10-3	-	-	TRBJ2-7	TGTGCCAGTAGGGAGAATGGGCCCGTCCACGAGCAGTACTTC	CASRENGPVHEQYF
TRBV27	-	few	TRBJ1-2	TGTGCCAGCAGTTTATCAGGGTTCCATGGCTACACCTTC	CASSLSGFHGYTF
TRBV7-9	-	many	TRBJ2-1	TGTGCCAGCAGCTGGAGTAGCGGCACCTACAATGAGCAGTTCTTC	CASSWSSGTYNEQFF
TRBV29-1	-	-	TRBJ1-2	TGCAGCGTTGAAGAAGGGTGGTTTTATGGCTACACCTTC	CSVEEGWFYGYTF
TRBV7-2	TRBD2	many	TRBJ2-2	TGTGCCAGCAGCTTTAGCGGGGGGGCTATCACCGGGGAGCTGTTTTTT	CASSFSGGAITGELFF